These 13 T cell receptor beta chains came from one sample sequenced in a study of CD8 T cells in ankylosing spondylitis. From the 5' RACE reads, TCRdb called clonotypes with MiXCR, one entry per CDR3 protein. The sample has about 240,000 distinct CDR3 sequences; 7.5% to 9% are singletons. Sequences were obtained from blood, either unsorted or a sorted T cell fraction (not recorded which). All receptors derive from a male donor with ankylosing spondylitis or in good health (not recorded which).

This clonotype was seen repeatedly, ten times or more. The chain carries TRBV18 and TRBJ2-6; 7 bases fit TRBD1. The CDR3 loop spans 18 amino acids. Germline-derived CDR1 and CDR2 are KGHSH and LQKENI. Trimming took 0 bases from V and 0 from J; bases not matched to a gene: 5. CDR3 loop: CASSPPGQPLSGANVLTF. The CDR3 coding sequence is TGTGCCAGCTCACCACCGGGACAGCCTCTCTCTGGGGCCAACGTCCTGACTTTC. The full variable domain, rest sourced from reference TRBV18 and TRBJ2-6, is NAGVMQNPRHLVRRRGQEARLRCSPMKGHSHVYWYRQLPEEGLKFMVYLQKENIIDESGMPKERFSAEFPKEGPSILRIQQVVRGDSAAYFCASSPPGQPLSGANVLTFGAGSRLTVL.

This clonotype showed up many times. The chain uses TRBV20-1 and TRBJ1-5, with D unclear. The CDR3 is 13 amino acids. Looked up from germline, CDR1 is DFQATT and CDR2 is SNEGSKA (reference sequence). V lost 4 bases and J 0 bases, leaving 7 bases between the germline ends. The CDR3, as DNA: TGCAGTGCTAAGGGTTATAGCAATCAGCCCCAGCATTTT. Amino acids: CSAKGYSNQPQHF.

This clonotype was observed at least ten times. The rearrangement links TRBV20-1 to TRBJ2-2; D not certain. The CDR3 totals 12 residues. Between the trimmed V and J ends, which lost 3 bases and 1 base, there was a span of 3 bases. Per the germline V gene, CDR1 is DFQATT and CDR2 is SNEGSKA (reference sequence). DNA for the CDR3: TGCAGTGCTAGGGGGAACACCGGGGAGCTGTTTTTT. This translates into CSARGNTGELFF.

This clonotype was observed at least ten times. J is TRBJ1-1 and V is TRBV5-4; no definite D call. Germline CDR1 and CDR2: SGHNT and YYREEE (reference sequence). This CDR3 spans 13 amino acids. V was cut by 1 base and J by 10 bases, with 14 bases left in between. CDR3 protein: CASSLYPVERAFF. The CDR3 bases are TGTGCCAGCAGCTTGTACCCGGTTGAGAGAGCTTTCTTT.

This clonotype was observed at least ten times. V usage is TRBV7-8 and J usage is TRBJ2-1; D uncertain. Trimming cost V 1 base and J 4 bases, with 8 bases left between them. This CDR3 is 14 amino acids long. Germline loops: CDR1 SGHVS, CDR2 FQNEAQ. The CDR3 DNA sequence: TGTGCCAGCAGCTTAGTAGAGGTGTACAATGAGCAGTTCTTC. This encodes CASSLVEVYNEQFF.

There are many counts of this clonotype. This rearrangement joins TRBV6-4 to TRBJ1-2; a possible D gene is TRBD1 (6 bases). This CDR3 is 13 amino acids long. Germline values: CDR1 MRHNA, CDR2 SNTAGT. V gave up 5 bases and J gave up 4 bases, with 11 bases separating them. The CDR3 spells CASSPQGRYGYTF. CDR3 DNA sequence: TGTGCCAGCAGTCCACAGGGCCGCTATGGCTACACCTTC.

In this sample, this clonotype turned up many times. The chain recombines TRBV4-1 with TRBJ2-3; D not certain. Germline CDR1 MGHRA, CDR2 YSYEKL. V was cut by 1 base and J by 3 bases, with 5 bases left in between. This CDR3 contains 13 residues. CDR3 region: CASSQAATDTQYF. The DNA for the CDR3 is TGCGCCAGCAGCCAAGCTGCAACAGATACGCAGTATTTT.

This clonotype came up many times. The V call is TRBV3-1, the J call TRBJ1-4; D possibly corresponds to TRBD1 (6 bases). The CDR3 is 15 amino acids. Looked up from germline, CDR1 is LGHDT and CDR2 is YNNKEL (reference sequence). Deletions cut 3 bases from V and 0 bases from J, with 8 bases between. The CDR3 protein is CASSQRGTTNEKLFF. The CDR3 nucleotides read TGTGCCAGCAGCCAGAGGGGGACAACTAATGAAAAACTGTTTTTT.

The chain links TRBV4-3 to TRBJ1-1, with TRBD1 identical over 12 bases. The germline CDR1 and CDR2 sequences are LGHNA and YSLEER. CDR3 length: 14 residues. CDR3 DNA: TGCACCTGCAGCCTGGGACAGGGGGCCGCTGAAGCTTTCTTT. This encodes CTCSLGQGAAEAFF.

The genes are TRBV4-1 and TRBJ2-7, with D hard to call. The germline V gene has CDR1 MGHRA and CDR2 YSYEKL. The CDR3 runs 11 residues. Trimming shortened V by 3 bases and J by 5 bases, and 5 bases separated the two germline ends. In DNA form, the CDR3 reads TGCGCCAGCAGCCAGGGCCACGAGCAGTACTTC. Translation: CASSQGHEQYF.

In this sample, this clonotype turned up a few times. The chain carries TRBV12-3 or TRBV12-4 and TRBJ2-1; possible D gene TRBD2, 5 bases. V was shortened by 3 bases and J by 7 bases, with 13 bases between the two germline ends. The CDR3 consists of 14 residues. The CDR3 loop is CASSFSYTGNEQFF. DNA for the CDR3: TGTGCCAGCAGTTTTTCCTACACGGGGAATGAGCAGTTCTTC.

This chain joins TRBV15 and TRBJ2-7; TRBD1 might be the D (6 bases). CDR3 length equals 15 residues. Germline V gene sequence: CDR1 LNHNV, CDR2 YYDKDF (reference sequence). Trimming removed 4 bases from V and 7 bases from J, with 20 bases in between. The CDR3 loop reads CATSTARDTKGEQYF. CDR3 in DNA: TGTGCCACCAGCACCGCCCGGGACACAAAGGGTGAGCAGTACTTC.

In this sample, this clonotype turned up many times. The rearrangement joins TRBV7-2 to TRBJ2-7; D may be TRBD1 (5 bases). The V end lost 4 bases, the J end lost 2 bases, and 15 bases lay between the germline ends. Germline assignment: CDR1 SGHTA and CDR2 FQGNSA. The CDR3 loop spans 15 amino acids. CDR3 nucleotides: TGTGCCAGCAGCTATGACAGAAGTTTAGCCTACGAGCAGTACTTC. Translated: CASSYDRSLAYEQYF.